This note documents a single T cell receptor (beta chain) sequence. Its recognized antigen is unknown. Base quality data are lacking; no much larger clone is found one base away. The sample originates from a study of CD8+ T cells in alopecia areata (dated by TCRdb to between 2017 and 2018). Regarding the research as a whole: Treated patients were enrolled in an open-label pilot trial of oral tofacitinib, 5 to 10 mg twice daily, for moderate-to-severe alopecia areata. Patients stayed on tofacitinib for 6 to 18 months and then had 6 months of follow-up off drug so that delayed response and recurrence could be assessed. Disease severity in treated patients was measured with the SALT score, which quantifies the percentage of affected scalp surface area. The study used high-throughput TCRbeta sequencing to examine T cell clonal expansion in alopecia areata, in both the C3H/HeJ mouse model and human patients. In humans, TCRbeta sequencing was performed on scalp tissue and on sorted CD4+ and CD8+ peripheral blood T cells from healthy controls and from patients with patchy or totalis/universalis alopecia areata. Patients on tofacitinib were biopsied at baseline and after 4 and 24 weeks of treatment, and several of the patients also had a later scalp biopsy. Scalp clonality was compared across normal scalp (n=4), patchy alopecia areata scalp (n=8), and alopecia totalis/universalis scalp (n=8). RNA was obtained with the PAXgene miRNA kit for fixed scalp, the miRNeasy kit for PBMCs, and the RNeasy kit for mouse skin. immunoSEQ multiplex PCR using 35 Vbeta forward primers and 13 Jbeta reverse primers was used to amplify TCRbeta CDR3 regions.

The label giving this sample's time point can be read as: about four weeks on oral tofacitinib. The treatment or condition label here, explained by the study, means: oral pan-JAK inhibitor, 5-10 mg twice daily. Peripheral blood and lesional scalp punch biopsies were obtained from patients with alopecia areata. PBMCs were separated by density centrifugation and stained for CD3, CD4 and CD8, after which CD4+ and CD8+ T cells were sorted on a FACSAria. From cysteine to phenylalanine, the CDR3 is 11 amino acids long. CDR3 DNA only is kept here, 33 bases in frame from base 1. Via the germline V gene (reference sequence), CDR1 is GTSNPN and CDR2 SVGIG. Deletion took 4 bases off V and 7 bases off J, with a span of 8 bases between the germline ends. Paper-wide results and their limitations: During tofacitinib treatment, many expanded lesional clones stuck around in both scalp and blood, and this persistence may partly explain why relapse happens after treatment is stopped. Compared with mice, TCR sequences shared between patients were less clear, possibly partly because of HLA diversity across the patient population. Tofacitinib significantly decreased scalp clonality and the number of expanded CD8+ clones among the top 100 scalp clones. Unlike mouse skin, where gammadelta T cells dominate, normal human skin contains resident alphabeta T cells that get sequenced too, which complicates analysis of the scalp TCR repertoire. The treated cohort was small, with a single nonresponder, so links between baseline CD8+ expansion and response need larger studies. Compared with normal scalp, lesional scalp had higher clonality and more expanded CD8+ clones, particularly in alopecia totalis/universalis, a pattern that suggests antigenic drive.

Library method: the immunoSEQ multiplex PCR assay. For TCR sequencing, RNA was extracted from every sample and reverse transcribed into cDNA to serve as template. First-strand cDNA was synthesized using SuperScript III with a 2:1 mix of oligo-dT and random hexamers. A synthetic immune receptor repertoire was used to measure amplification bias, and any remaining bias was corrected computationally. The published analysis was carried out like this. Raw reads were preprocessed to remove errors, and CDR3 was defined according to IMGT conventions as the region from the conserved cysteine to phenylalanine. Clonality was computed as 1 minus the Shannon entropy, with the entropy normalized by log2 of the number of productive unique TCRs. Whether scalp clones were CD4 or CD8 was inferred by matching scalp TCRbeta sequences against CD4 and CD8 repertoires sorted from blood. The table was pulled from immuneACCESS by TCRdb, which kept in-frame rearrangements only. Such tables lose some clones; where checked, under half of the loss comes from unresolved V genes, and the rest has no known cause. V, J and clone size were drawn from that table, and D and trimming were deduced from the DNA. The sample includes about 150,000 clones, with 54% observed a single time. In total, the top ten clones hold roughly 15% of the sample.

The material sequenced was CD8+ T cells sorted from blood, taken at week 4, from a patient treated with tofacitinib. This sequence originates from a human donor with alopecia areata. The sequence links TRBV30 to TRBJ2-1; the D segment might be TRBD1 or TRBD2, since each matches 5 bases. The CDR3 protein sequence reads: CAWNWGNEQFF. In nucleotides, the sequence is TGTGCCTGGAACTGGGGGAATGAGCAGTTCTTC.